This T cell receptor beta chain was sequenced during a study of cytomegalovirus exposure and HLA in healthy donors. Germline V gene sequence: CDR1 SNHLY, CDR2 FYNNEI. The CDR3 consists of 13 residues. Clones were read by immunoSEQ multiplex PCR, and TCRdb kept only the in-frame ones, dropping some. The sample includes some 99,000 clones, almost 90% seen only once; the top ten take 2% to 2.5%. This chain connects TRBV2 to TRBJ1-5, with TRBD1 as a possible D gene (5 bases). This clonotype originated in a woman aged 18-30 years in good health and CMV-seronegative. Sample: PBMCs. The CDR3: CALGVGDSQPQHF. CDR3 DNA sequence: TGTGCGCTCGGTGTAGGGGATTCTCAGCCCCAGCATTTT.